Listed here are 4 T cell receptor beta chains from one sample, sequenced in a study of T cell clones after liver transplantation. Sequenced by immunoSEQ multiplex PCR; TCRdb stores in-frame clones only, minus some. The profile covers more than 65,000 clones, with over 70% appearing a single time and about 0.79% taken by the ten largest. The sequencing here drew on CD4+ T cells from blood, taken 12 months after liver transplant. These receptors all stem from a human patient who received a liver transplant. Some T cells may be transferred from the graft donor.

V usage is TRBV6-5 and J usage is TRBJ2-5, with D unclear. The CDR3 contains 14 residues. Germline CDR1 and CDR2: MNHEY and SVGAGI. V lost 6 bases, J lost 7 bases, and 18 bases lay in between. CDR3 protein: CASRYLRQKGTQYF. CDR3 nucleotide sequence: TGTGCCAGCAGATACCTCAGGCAAAAGGGGACCCAGTACTTC.

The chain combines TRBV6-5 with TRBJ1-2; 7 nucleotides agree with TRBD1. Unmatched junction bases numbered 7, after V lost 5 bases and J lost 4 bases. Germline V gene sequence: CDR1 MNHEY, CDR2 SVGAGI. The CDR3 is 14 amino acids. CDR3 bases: TGTGCCAGCAGTGGTCGGGACAGCCCCTATGGCTACACCTTC. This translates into CASSGRDSPYGYTF.

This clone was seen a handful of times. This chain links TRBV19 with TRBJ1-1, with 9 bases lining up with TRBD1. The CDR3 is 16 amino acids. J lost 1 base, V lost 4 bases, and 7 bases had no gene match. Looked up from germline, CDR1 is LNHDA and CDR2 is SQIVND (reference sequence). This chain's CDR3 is CASSRGTGSANTEAFF. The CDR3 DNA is TGTGCCAGTAGTAGGGGGACAGGGAGTGCGAACACTGAAGCTTTCTTT.

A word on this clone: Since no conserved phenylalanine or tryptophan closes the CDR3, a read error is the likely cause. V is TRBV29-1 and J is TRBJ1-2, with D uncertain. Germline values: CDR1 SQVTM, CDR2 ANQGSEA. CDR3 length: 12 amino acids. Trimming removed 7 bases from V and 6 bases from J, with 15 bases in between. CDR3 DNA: TGCAGCGCCTTTAACTGGCCTCATGGCTACACCCTC. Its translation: CSAFNWPHGYTL.